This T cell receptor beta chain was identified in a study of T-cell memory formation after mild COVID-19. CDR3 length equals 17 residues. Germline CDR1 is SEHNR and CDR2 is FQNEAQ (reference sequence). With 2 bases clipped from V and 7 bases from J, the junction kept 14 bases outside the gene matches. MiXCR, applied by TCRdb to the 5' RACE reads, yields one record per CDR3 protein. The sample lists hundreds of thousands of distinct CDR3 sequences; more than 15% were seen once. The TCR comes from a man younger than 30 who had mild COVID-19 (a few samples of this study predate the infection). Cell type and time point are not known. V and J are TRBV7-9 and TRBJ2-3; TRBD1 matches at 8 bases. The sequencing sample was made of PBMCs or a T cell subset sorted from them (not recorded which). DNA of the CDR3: TGTGCCAGCAGCTTAAGACCCCGGGACAGGTTGGGGAATACGCAGTATTTT. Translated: CASSLRPRDRLGNTQYF.